Following are 20 T cell receptor beta chains from one sample sequenced in a study of spatial heterogeneity in lung cancer. Indicated time point: sample taken at primary tumor resection. The input material, whole RNA from tumor, nontumor lung or frozen PBMC, was sequenced unsorted. TCRdb redid the calling of the 5' RACE reads with MiXCR, one entry per CDR3 protein. The data contain several hundred distinct CDR3 sequences, roughly 12% of them singletons. The input for sequencing was PBMCs, taken at surgery. The source is a male donor with early-stage non-small cell lung cancer.

By frequency in the sample, this clonotype is large (0.1 to 1%). The library was prepared for alpha chains; this beta chain is a stray read, so its frequency means little. This chain connects TRBV5-6 to TRBJ1-2; D remains unclear. This CDR3 has 11 amino acids. The V and J ends lost 3 bases and 4 bases respectively, with 4 bases between them. Per the germline V gene, CDR1 is SGHDT and CDR2 is YYEEEE. CDR3 region: CASSSFYGYTF. In DNA form, the CDR3 reads TGTGCCAGCAGCTCATTCTATGGCTACACCTTC. Full variable domain (outside the CDR3, taken from reference TRBV5-6 and TRBJ1-2): DAGVTQSPTHLIKTRGQQVTLRCSPKSGHDTVSWYQQALGQGPQFIFQYYEEEERQRGNFPDRFSGHQFPNYSSELNVNALLLGDSALYLCASSSFYGYTFGSGTRLTVV.

About this clonotype: This beta chain is an off-target read within a library intended for alpha chains, so its frequency means little. The J gene is TRBJ2-2, the V gene TRBV4-2, with 7 bases identical to TRBD1. J was trimmed by 7 bases and V by 3 bases; bases with no gene match: 2. This CDR3 comprises 13 residues. CDR1 is LGHNA and CDR2 is YNFKEQ in the germline V gene. The CDR3 nucleotides read TGTGCCAGCAGCCATGACAGGGACGGGGAGCTGTTTTTT. It specifies CASSHDRDGELFF.

For this clonotype: This beta chain is off target for a library built for alpha chains, so its abundance means little. The genes are TRBV28 and TRBJ2-1, with unresolved D. Germline CDR1 and CDR2: MDHEN and SYDVKM. V lost 3 bases and J 6 bases, leaving 12 bases between the germline ends. The CDR3 is 14 amino acids. The CDR3 loop reads CASSLSRSPNEQFF. CDR3 coding DNA: TGTGCCAGCAGTTTGTCCCGTTCCCCCAATGAGCAGTTCTTC. Complete variable domain (other parts from reference TRBV28 and TRBJ2-1): DVKVTQSSRYLVKRTGEKVFLECVQDMDHENMFWYRQDPGLGLRLIYFSYDVKMKEKGDIPEGYSVSREKKERFSLILESASTNQTSMYLCASSLSRSPNEQFFGPGTRLTVL.

This clonotype is medium-sized in the sample. This beta chain came through as a stray read in a library set up for alpha chains, and its size says little. The genes are TRBV6-2 or TRBV6-3 and TRBJ2-5, with 8 bases aligning to TRBD1. The CDR3 spans 15 residues. Germline V lookup: CDR1 MNHEY, CDR2 SVGEGT. V trimming: 4 bases; J trimming: 2 bases; junction bases outside the gene matches: 6. The CDR3 nucleotides read TGTGCCAGCAGTTGGGCCGGGACAGGACAAGAGACCCAGTACTTC. As protein: CASSWAGTGQETQYF.

The sample holds a few counts of this clonotype. A library prepared for alpha chains yielded this beta chain as an off-target read; its size is of little meaning. The chain links TRBV9 to TRBJ2-7; 7 positions agree with TRBD2. V was pared by 4 bases and J by 2 bases, with 6 bases of the junction left unmatched. Germline V gene lookup returns CDR1 SGDLS and CDR2 YYNGEE. The CDR3 contains 14 residues. DNA of the CDR3: TGTGCCAGCAGCCGGAGCGGGGCCCCCTACGAGCAGTACTTC. Encoded protein: CASSRSGAPYEQYF. Drawing the rest from reference TRBV9 and TRBJ2-7, the complete variable domain is DSGVTQTPKHLITATGQRVTLRCSPRSGDLSVYWYQQSLDQGLQFLIQYYNGEERAKGNILERFSAQQFPDLHSELNLSSLELGDSALYFCASSRSGAPYEQYFGPGTRLTVT.

This clonotype has ten or more counts. Being off target in a library aimed at alpha chains, this beta chain has a size of little meaning. The chain uses TRBV6-2 or TRBV6-3 and TRBJ2-2; D call uncertain. Per germline, CDR1 MNHEY and CDR2 SVGEGT. The CDR3 has 16 residues. Between the trimmed V and J ends, which lost 0 bases and 2 bases, there was a span of 10 bases. DNA of the CDR3: TGTGCCAGCAGTTACTCGTCTTGGAGTAACACCGGGGAGCTGTTTTTT. Translated, it gives CASSYSSWSNTGELFF.

This clonotype is medium-sized (0.01 to 0.1%) in the sample. Found in a library prepared for alpha chains, this beta chain is an off-target read, and its abundance has little meaning. The V and J genes are TRBV7-8 and TRBJ2-4; D ambiguous. Trimming shortened V by 1 base and J by 8 bases, and 6 bases separated the two germline ends. CDR1 and CDR2 from the germline V gene are SGHVS and FQNEAQ. This CDR3 region has 12 residues. The CDR3 coding sequence is TGTGCCAGCAGCTTAGGGTCGGACATTCAGTACTTC. It codes for CASSLGSDIQYF.

On this clonotype: A junction boundary mismatches the germline segment, possibly from a read error. This beta chain slipped into a library made for alpha chains as a stray read, so its size is not meaningful. This rearrangement joins TRBV6-1 to TRBJ2-5; 11 bases map to TRBD1. Germline loops: CDR1 MNHNS, CDR2 SASEGT. CDR3 length: 14 amino acids. The CDR3 reads CAGSPGTGGETQYF. The DNA of the CDR3 is TGTGCCGGCAGCCCCGGGACAGGGGGAGAGACCCAGTACTTC.

Concerning this clonotype: This beta chain is an unintended read in a library built for alpha chains; its size means little. This sequence joins TRBV6-5 and TRBJ2-3, with D unclear. Trimming cost V 4 bases and J 2 bases, with 10 bases left between them. This CDR3 comprises 14 residues. CDR1 and CDR2 from the germline V gene are MNHEY and SVGAGI. Written as DNA, the CDR3 is TGTGCCAGCAGTTCGACAAGGCCCACAGATACGCAGTATTTT. Its protein product is CASSSTRPTDTQYF.

Within the sample, this clonotype is large. This beta chain is a stray read from a library made for alpha chains; its abundance is not meaningful. This chain connects TRBV12-5 to TRBJ1-1; 9 nucleotides align to TRBD1. Germline assignment: CDR1 LGHNT and CDR2 FRNRAP. The CDR3 is 14 residues long. The J segment lost 4 bases and the V segment lost 6 bases, leaving 6 bases of the junction unmatched. In nucleotides, the CDR3 is TGTGCTAGTGGCCTAACAGGGGGCTCCACTGAAGCTTTCTTT. Translation: CASGLTGGSTEAFF.

This clonotype showed up many times. Being off target in a library aimed at alpha chains, this beta chain has a size of little meaning. This rearrangement joins TRBV19 to TRBJ1-5; D perhaps matches TRBD1 (6 bases). The CDR3 runs 16 residues. Germline V gives CDR1 LNHDA, CDR2 SQIVND (reference sequence). The V end was cut by 5 bases, the J end by 1 base, with 15 bases between. The CDR3, as DNA: TGTGCCAGTAGTTGGGGAAGGGGGGCCAGCAATCAGCCCCAGCATTTT. Translated, it gives CASSWGRGASNQPQHF.

This clonotype was seen only a few times. This beta chain represents an off-target read in a library built for alpha chains; its size is of limited meaning. The chain recombines TRBV7-3 with TRBJ2-3; 10 bases are a match to TRBD2. J gave up 3 bases and V 4 bases, and 1 base lay outside the gene matches. This CDR3 region has 14 residues. Germline loops: CDR1 SGHTA, CDR2 FQGTGA. CDR3: CASSSGLATDTQYF. CDR3 DNA sequence: TGTGCCAGCAGCTCGGGACTAGCGACAGATACGCAGTATTTT.

This clonotype was counted ten times or more. Little can be read into the size of this beta chain, an off-target read in a library designed for alpha chains. The chain employs TRBV6-2 or TRBV6-3 and TRBJ2-1; 10 nucleotides agree with TRBD2. The CDR3 consists of 14 residues. The V and J ends lost 10 bases and 4 bases, in that order; junction bases with no gene match: 7. Germline V gene lookup returns CDR1 MNHEY and CDR2 SVGEGT. The CDR3 DNA is TGTGCCATCTCGGGGACTAGCGAATACAATGAGCAGTTCTTC. Translation: CAISGTSEYNEQFF.

This clonotype was picked up many times. This beta chain is an unintended read in a library built for alpha chains; its size means little. This chain connects TRBV12-3 or TRBV12-4 to TRBJ2-3, with TRBD2 identical over 8 bases. V was pared by 8 bases and J by 1 base, with 11 bases of the junction left unmatched. The CDR3 contains 16 residues. CDR3 coding DNA: TGTGCCAGCTCCCCAGGCGGGGGGCGAGGCACAGATACGCAGTATTTT. This sequence encodes CASSPGGGRGTDTQYF.

There are many counts of this clonotype. A library made for alpha chains picked up this beta chain off target, so its size means little. V gene TRBV7-2 combines with J gene TRBJ2-1, with TRBD2 matching over 9 bases. Looked up from germline, CDR1 is SGHTA and CDR2 is FQGNSA. The CDR3 sequence is 16 residues long. After removal of 4 bases from V and 9 bases from J, the junction contained 13 bases not matched to a gene. The CDR3 region is CASSSQSSGGRGEQFF. CDR3 DNA sequence: TGTGCCAGCAGCTCCCAGAGCTCGGGCGGGAGGGGTGAGCAGTTCTTC. Variable domain in full (rest from reference TRBV7-2 and TRBJ2-1): GAGVSQSPSNKVTEKGKDVELRCDPISGHTALYWYRQSLGQGLEFLIYFQGNSAPDKSGLPSDRFSAERTGGSVSTLTIQRTQQEDSAVYLCASSSQSSGGRGEQFFGPGTRLTVL.

On this clonotype: Since it is a stray read in a library aimed at alpha chains, this beta chain has a size that is not meaningful. The gene calls are TRBV10-3 and TRBJ2-7; either TRBD1 or TRBD2 may supply D (5 bases each). Germline V CDR1 and CDR2: ENHRY, SYGVKD. Trimming removed 7 bases at V and 2 bases at J, with 18 bases between. This CDR3 is 15 amino acids long. The CDR3 here is CAITQSGTDPYEQYF. CDR3 in DNA: TGTGCCATCACCCAATCCGGGACGGATCCCTACGAGCAGTACTTC.

With respect to this clonotype: This beta chain is a stray read from a library made for alpha chains; its abundance is not meaningful. The chain employs TRBV19 and TRBJ2-1, with D perhaps assigned TRBD1 or TRBD2 (5 bases each). CDR1 and CDR2 from the germline V gene are LNHDA and SQIVND (reference sequence). The V end lost 2 bases, the J end lost 5 bases, and 16 bases lay between the germline ends. The CDR3 has 16 residues. CDR3 coding DNA: TGTGCCAGTAGTATACTTCGAGAGGGGACCAACAATGAGCAGTTCTTC. Protein product: CASSILREGTNNEQFF.

This clonotype was counted at least ten times. In a library made to pick up alpha chains, this beta chain is a stray read with a size that means little. The chain has TRBV20-1 and TRBJ2-3, with D hard to call. V lost 0 bases and J lost 0, with 10 bases in between. This CDR3 spans 15 amino acids. CDR1 is DFQATT and CDR2 is SNEGSKA in the germline V gene (reference sequence). CDR3 region: CSARDRRVSTDTQYF. The CDR3 DNA is TGCAGTGCTAGAGATCGACGGGTTAGCACAGATACGCAGTATTTT.

This clonotype was detected many times. This beta chain turned up in a library designed for alpha chains; as an off-target read, its abundance says little. The chain couples TRBV5-4 to TRBJ2-1; 10 nucleotides agree with TRBD2. V shed 0 bases, J shed 0 bases, and the junction held 3 bases outside the gene matches. The CDR3 length is 17 residues. The V gene's germline CDR1 is SGHNT and CDR2 YYREEE (reference sequence). DNA for the CDR3: TGTGCCAGCAGCTTGGGTAGCGGGGGGAGCTCCTACAATGAGCAGTTCTTC. Amino acids: CASSLGSGGSSYNEQFF.

This clonotype was seen more than once but under ten times. This beta chain is off target for a library built for alpha chains, so its abundance means little. DNA for the CDR3: TGTGCCACCAGCGTTTCCTGGAACACTGAAGCTTTCTTT. Its protein is CATSVSWNTEAFF. The V call is TRBV15, the J call TRBJ1-1; D ambiguous. This CDR3 has 13 amino acids. V was cut by 5 bases and J by 1 base, with 8 bases left in between. Germline values: CDR1 LNHNV, CDR2 YYDKDF (reference sequence).